This passage covers 32 T cell receptor beta chains from one sample sequenced in a study of shared clonotypes between healthy human individuals. Some clones are missing from TCRdb's copy, which holds only in-frame ones; the method was immunoSEQ multiplex PCR. In the table there are 2 million to 2.5 million clones, approximately 95% of which are singletons. Material: naive CD4+ T cells sorted from blood. Subset of the sample: CD45RA+ positively selected. The source of these receptors is a man between 18 and 35 years old in good health.

The chain recombines TRBV30 with TRBJ1-6; TRBD1 is a possible D gene (6 bases). In germline, CDR1 is GTSNPN, CDR2 SVGIG (reference sequence). There are 12 residues in the CDR3. Deletions cut 6 bases from V and 7 bases from J, with 10 bases between. CDR3 sequence reads: CACDRKNSPLHF. The CDR3 nucleotides read TGTGCCTGTGACAGGAAAAATTCACCCCTCCACTTT.

The J gene is TRBJ2-5, the V gene TRBV14, with a weak D call TRBD2 (5 bases). V lost 4 bases to trimming and J lost 2 bases, with 11 bases between them. Germline-derived CDR1 and CDR2 are SGHDN and FVKESK. The CDR3 is made up of 14 amino acids. The CDR3 region is CASSLRTGQETQYF. CDR3 coding DNA: TGTGCCAGCAGCCTCCGGACGGGGCAAGAGACCCAGTACTTC.

The rearrangement links TRBV10-3 to TRBJ1-1, with 9 bases aligning to TRBD1. The length of the CDR3 is 14 residues. V was pared by 4 bases and J by 0 bases, with 0 bases of the junction left unmatched. The germline V gene encodes CDR1 ENHRY and CDR2 SYGVKD. CDR3 loop: CAISGTGVNTEAFF. The CDR3 coding sequence is TGTGCCATCAGTGGGACAGGGGTGAACACTGAAGCTTTCTTT.

The chain has TRBV10-2 and TRBJ2-7; 8 nucleotides line up with TRBD1. The trim removed 10 bases at V and 1 base at J, leaving 6 bases unmatched. The CDR3 is made up of 13 amino acids. Germline CDR1 WSHSY, CDR2 SAAADI. The CDR3 spells CATLDRASYEQYF. The CDR3 nucleotides read TGCGCCACCCTGGACAGGGCGTCCTACGAGCAGTACTTC.

This clone showed up just once. The chain employs TRBV28 and TRBJ1-1; D gene ambiguous. The length of the CDR3 is 14 residues. In germline, CDR1 is MDHEN, CDR2 SYDVKM. Trimming cost V 5 bases and J 5 bases, with 15 bases left between them. The CDR3 bases are TGTGCCAGCAGTCCCCCCCCCGGGCGGACTGAAGCTTTCTTT. It is translated as CASSPPPGRTEAFF.

The V gene is TRBV19, the J gene TRBJ2-3; D is unresolved. The CDR3 is 14 residues long. Deletions cut 7 bases from V and 1 base from J, with 12 bases between. Germline lookup yields CDR1 LNHDA and CDR2 SQIVND (reference sequence). This chain's CDR3 is CASTLHWGTDTQYF. The CDR3, as DNA: TGTGCCAGTACCCTCCACTGGGGCACAGATACGCAGTATTTT.

CDR3 residues: CASSAGIGDIQYF. CDR3 nucleotides: TGTGCCAGCAGCGCGGGGATAGGGGACATTCAGTACTTC. V and J are TRBV9 and TRBJ2-4; the D call may be TRBD1 or TRBD2 (5 bases each). Trimming removed 3 bases at V and 8 bases at J, with 12 bases between. The germline V gene has CDR1 SGDLS and CDR2 YYNGEE. The length of the CDR3 is 13 residues.

V and J are TRBV9 and TRBJ2-3, with D possibly being TRBD2 (6 bases). CDR3 length: 14 residues. Germline CDR1 reads SGDLS; CDR2 reads YYNGEE. Trimming removed 4 bases from V and 2 bases from J, with 11 bases in between. The CDR3, as DNA: TGTGCCAGCAGCCCGGACTATTTCACAGATACGCAGTATTTT. Translated: CASSPDYFTDTQYF.

The CDR3 bases are TGTGCCAGCAGCTTTGATTCACCCCTCCACTTT. Protein product: CASSFDSPLHF. The chain links TRBV7-2 to TRBJ1-6; no clear D. Germline V gives CDR1 SGHTA, CDR2 FQGNSA. This CDR3 contains 11 residues. The ends were cut back, 3 bases at V and 8 bases at J, with 2 bases in the middle.

CDR3 region: CASRGDNNQPQHF. The CDR3 DNA sequence: TGTGCCAGCAGAGGGGACAACAATCAGCCCCAGCATTTT. The chain has TRBV6-1 and TRBJ1-5; D possibly corresponds to TRBD1 (6 bases). CDR1 is MNHNS, CDR2 SASEGT, per germline. The V gene lost 6 bases and the J gene lost 3 bases, with 9 bases spanning the gap. The CDR3 loop spans 13 amino acids.

This chain links TRBV10-3 with TRBJ1-1; D might be TRBD1 (6 bases). Germline V gene data show CDR1 as ENHRY and CDR2 as SYGVKD. V lost 11 bases to trimming and J lost 6 bases, with 34 bases between them. This CDR3 has 18 residues. The CDR3 loop reads CASSVGKGGVAGNAEAFF. For the CDR3, the DNA is TGTGCCTCTTCGGTCGGAAAGGGGGGGGTGGCGGGCAACGCTGAAGCTTTCTTT.

The chain uses TRBV2 and TRBJ2-2; unclear D gene. The ends were cut back, 8 bases at V and 0 bases at J, with 10 bases in the middle. CDR1 is SNHLY and CDR2 is FYNNEI in the germline V gene. The CDR3 length is 14 residues. The CDR3 DNA reads TGTGCCAGCGGAAGCTCCACGAACACCGGGGAGCTGTTTTTT. It codes for CASGSSTNTGELFF.

This clone appeared once. The chain joins TRBV28 to TRBJ1-3; TRBD1 agrees at 10 bases. The CDR3 spans 18 residues. The germline V gene has CDR1 MDHEN and CDR2 SYDVKM. The V gene end was trimmed by 1 base and the J gene end by 3 bases; junction bases not matched to a gene: 9. The CDR3 here is CASSLSGGTGDLGNTIYF. As DNA, the CDR3 is TGTGCCAGCAGTTTATCGGGGGGGACAGGGGACCTTGGAAACACCATATATTTT.

Concerning this clone itself: Other DNA sequences from this sample encode an identical CDR3 as well. The V and J genes are TRBV9 and TRBJ2-1; 9 bases map to TRBD2. Trimming took 4 bases from V and 0 from J; bases not matched to a gene: 2. In germline, CDR1 is SGDLS, CDR2 YYNGEE. The CDR3 consists of 15 residues. CDR3 amino acids: CASSRSGSSYNEQFF. In nucleotides, the CDR3 is TGTGCCAGCAGCCGTAGCGGGAGCTCCTACAATGAGCAGTTCTTC.

The V and J genes are TRBV20-1 and TRBJ1-1; tentative D call: TRBD1 (5 bases). V lost 7 bases and J lost 4, with 10 bases in between. CDR3 length: 11 residues. Germline V gene sequence: CDR1 DFQATT, CDR2 SNEGSKA (reference sequence). The DNA of the CDR3 is TGCAGTGGTATCGGGGGCACTGAAGCTTTCTTT. It specifies CSGIGGTEAFF.

The rearrangement joins TRBV19 to TRBJ2-2; unclear D gene. This CDR3 comprises 14 residues. The V and J ends lost 4 bases and 8 bases respectively, with 14 bases between them. Per the germline V gene, CDR1 is LNHDA and CDR2 is SQIVND (reference sequence). Here the CDR3 DNA reads TGTGCCAGTAGTAACCCCCCGGGCTTAGGGGAGCTGTTTTTT. The encoded protein is CASSNPPGLGELFF.

V gene TRBV9 combines with J gene TRBJ2-7, with 7 bases lining up with TRBD1. Germline V gives CDR1 SGDLS, CDR2 YYNGEE. This CDR3 is 16 amino acids long. After removal of 4 bases from V and 1 base from J, the junction contained 11 bases not matched to a gene. The chain's CDR3 is CASSPRLQGSSYEQYF. The CDR3 coding sequence is TGTGCCAGCAGCCCTCGTCTACAGGGGTCTTCCTACGAGCAGTACTTC.

The V and J genes are TRBV2 and TRBJ2-5; the match to TRBD2 covers 8 bases. CDR3 length equals 13 residues. Germline V gene data show CDR1 as SNHLY and CDR2 as FYNNEI. V lost 7 bases and J lost 2; bases outside the gene matches: 3. CDR3 amino acids: CASKTSAQETQYF. CDR3 in DNA: TGTGCCAGCAAGACTAGCGCGCAAGAGACCCAGTACTTC. The full variable domain, its missing parts supplied by reference TRBV2 and TRBJ2-5, is EPEVTQTPSHQVTQMGQEVILRCVPISNHLYFYWYRQILGQKVEFLVSFYNNEISEKSEIFDDQFSVERPDGSNFTLKIRSTKLEDSAMYFCASKTSAQETQYFGPGTRLLVL.

The V call is TRBV7-8, the J call TRBJ1-3; D is unresolved. CDR1 and CDR2 (germline): SGHVS, FQNEAQ. The CDR3 loop spans 13 amino acids. Trimming removed 5 bases from V and 7 bases from J, with 12 bases in between. In DNA, the CDR3 is TGTGCCAGCAGCCCGGTAGTAGGGAACACCATATATTTT. Translation gives CASSPVVGNTIYF. Full variable domain (outside the CDR3, taken from reference TRBV7-8 and TRBJ1-3): GAGVSQSPRYKVAKRGQDVALRCDPISGHVSLFWYQQALGQGPEFLTYFQNEAQLDKSGLPSDRFFAERPEGSVSTLKIQRTQQEDSAVYLCASSPVVGNTIYFGEGSWLTVV.

DNA of the CDR3: TGTGCCATCAGTGCGGGGTTGGGGAACACTGAAGCTTTCTTT. Translated, it gives CAISAGLGNTEAFF. V is TRBV10-3 and J is TRBJ1-1, with D hard to call. Trimming stripped 4 bases from V and 1 base from J, with 10 bases between. The CDR3 is 14 residues long. Germline CDR1 reads ENHRY; CDR2 reads SYGVKD.

V usage is TRBV4-1 and J usage is TRBJ1-1; the D gene is possibly TRBD1 (5 bases). V lost 2 bases, J lost 4 bases, and 14 bases lay in between. The CDR3 extends over 15 amino acids. In germline, CDR1 is MGHRA, CDR2 YSYEKL. CDR3 amino acids: CASSQWDRDGTEAFF. The CDR3 coding sequence is TGCGCCAGCAGCCAATGGGACCGAGATGGCACTGAAGCTTTCTTT.

This chain joins TRBV6-6 and TRBJ1-1, with D possibly matching TRBD1 (5 bases). Germline V gives CDR1 MNHNY, CDR2 SVGAGI (reference sequence). V shed 1 base and J shed 0 bases, with 12 bases lying between them. This CDR3 region has 16 residues. CDR3 residues: CASSYLQAIMNTEAFF. The DNA for the CDR3 is TGTGCCAGCAGTTACTTACAGGCGATAATGAACACTGAAGCTTTCTTT.

The chain links TRBV7-2 to TRBJ1-1, with D unresolved. V shed 1 base and J shed 10 bases, with 16 bases lying between them. The germline CDR1 and CDR2 sequences are SGHTA and FQGNSA. CDR3 length equals 14 residues. The CDR3 sequence is CASSLDGGGYGAFF. In nucleotides, the CDR3 is TGTGCCAGCAGCTTAGACGGCGGCGGGTATGGAGCTTTCTTT.

Comments on this clone: The sample holds other DNA sequences that translate to the same CDR3. As DNA, the CDR3 is TGTGCCAGCTCACCAACAGGGGGGTATCAGCCCCAGCATTTT. Its translation: CASSPTGGYQPQHF. V usage is TRBV18 and J usage is TRBJ1-5; the match to TRBD1 covers 8 bases. V was pared by 2 bases and J by 5 bases, with 2 bases of the junction left unmatched. This CDR3 is built from 14 residues. Germline lookup yields CDR1 KGHSH and CDR2 LQKENI.

The chain combines TRBV28 with TRBJ1-5, with D hard to call. Deletions cut 6 bases from V and 6 bases from J, with 18 bases between. Germline values: CDR1 MDHEN, CDR2 SYDVKM. The CDR3 contains 15 residues. CDR3 nucleotide sequence: TGTGCCAGCAGAACCCAAGACGGCGGGGTTCAGCCCCAGCATTTT. It encodes CASRTQDGGVQPQHF. Full variable domain (missing parts from reference TRBV28 and TRBJ1-5): DVKVTQSSRYLVKRTGEKVFLECVQDMDHENMFWYRQDPGLGLRLIYFSYDVKMKEKGDIPEGYSVSREKKERFSLILESASTNQTSMYLCASRTQDGGVQPQHFGDGTRLSIL.

This clone appeared a single time. The gene calls are TRBV20-1 and TRBJ2-3; D is ambiguous. V lost 3 bases and J lost 6, with 7 bases in between. The CDR3 is 11 amino acids. Germline CDR1 reads DFQATT; CDR2 reads SNEGSKA (reference sequence). DNA of the CDR3: TGCAGTGCTAGTTCGGAGGATACGCAGTATTTT. Translation gives CSASSEDTQYF.

The V call is TRBV30, the J call TRBJ2-5; the D gene is possibly TRBD1 (6 bases). V was shortened by 2 bases and J by 7 bases, with 17 bases between the two germline ends. The CDR3 has 14 amino acids. CDR1 is GTSNPN, CDR2 SVGIG, per germline (reference sequence). CDR3 DNA sequence: TGTGCCTGGAGTCAGGACAGTCAAGTAGGGACCCAGTACTTC. This sequence encodes CAWSQDSQVGTQYF. The entire variable domain, with the rest obtained from reference TRBV30 and TRBJ2-5, is as follows: SQTIHQWPATLVQPVGSPLSLECTVEGTSNPNLYWYRQAAGRGLQLLFYSVGIGQISSEVPQNLSASRPQDRQFILSSKKLLLSDSGFYLCAWSQDSQVGTQYFGPGTRLLVL.

This chain connects TRBV28 to TRBJ1-2; D unclear. The CDR3 has 13 residues. Trimming took off 4 bases at V and 5 bases at J, with 11 bases between the two ends. Germline-derived CDR1 and CDR2 are MDHEN and SYDVKM. The CDR3 spells CASSSASPYGYTF. The CDR3 DNA is TGTGCCAGCAGTTCGGCCAGTCCATATGGCTACACCTTC.

On this clone itself: Other DNA variants within this sample encode the same CDR3. This sequence joins TRBV5-1 and TRBJ1-1; D perhaps matches TRBD1 (5 bases). Per germline, CDR1 SGHRS and CDR2 YFSETQ. The CDR3 length is 14 residues. With 4 bases removed from V and 0 bases from J, the gap between germline ends came to 10 bases. The DNA of the CDR3 is TGCGCCAGCAGCGCCGACAGTCTGAACACTGAAGCTTTCTTT. As protein: CASSADSLNTEAFF.

The genes are TRBV6-5 and TRBJ2-7; the D is unclear. The CDR3 has 14 residues. V shed 2 bases and J shed 6 bases, with 14 bases lying between them. Per germline, CDR1 MNHEY and CDR2 SVGAGI. Written as DNA, the CDR3 is TGTGCCAGCAGTTACACACACTTCTCCCCCGAGCAGTACTTC. Residues: CASSYTHFSPEQYF.

The gene calls are TRBV5-4 and TRBJ2-7; the D gene is possibly TRBD2 (6 bases). The length of the CDR3 is 15 residues. Deletions cut 4 bases from V and 2 bases from J, with 16 bases between. From germline, CDR1 is SGHNT and CDR2 YYREEE (reference sequence). CDR3 nucleotides: TGTGCCAGCAGCCCGGAGGGCAAGTCGGCCTACGAGCAGTACTTC. Translated: CASSPEGKSAYEQYF.

The chain couples TRBV5-6 to TRBJ2-1, with D possibly matching TRBD1 (6 bases). CDR3 length equals 15 residues. Trimming stripped 5 bases from V and 0 bases from J, with 12 bases between. Per the germline V gene, CDR1 is SGHDT and CDR2 is YYEEEE. CDR3 DNA: TGTGCCAGCAGGGGTACAGGGAGCTCCTACAATGAGCAGTTCTTC. It specifies CASRGTGSSYNEQFF. Full variable domain (remainder filled in from reference TRBV5-6 and TRBJ2-1): DAGVTQSPTHLIKTRGQQVTLRCSPKSGHDTVSWYQQALGQGPQFIFQYYEEEERQRGNFPDRFSGHQFPNYSSELNVNALLLGDSALYLCASRGTGSSYNEQFFGPGTRLTVL.